This is a list of T cell receptor beta chains from one sample in a study of cytomegalovirus exposure and HLA in healthy donors. Assay used: immunoSEQ multiplex PCR; TCRdb lists only in-frame clones, some missing. The sample gives some 130,000 clones, about 80% of which show up once; 1% is in the top ten. The sample was PBMCs. The receptors were sampled from a human donor in good health. CDR3s include the opening cysteine and the closing phenylalanine or tryptophan. Each record gives: D gene, clone size, V gene, J gene, CDR3 DNA, CDR3 protein. A D gene is named only where the DNA matches it firmly. A clone size is listed for some rows: how often the clone was seen (once, few, many), or a class if it is expanded.

d_call: NA; clone_size: NA; v_call: TRBV6-5; j_call: TRBJ1-1; cdr3_nt: TGTGCCAGCGGCCAAGTTATCAACACTGAAGCTTTCTTT; cdr3_aa: CASGQVINTEAFF
d_call: TRBD1; clone_size: NA; v_call: TRBV27; j_call: TRBJ1-2; cdr3_nt: TGTGCCAGCAGTCCTCTCTACGTGACAGGGGTTAATGGCTACACCTTC; cdr3_aa: CASSPLYVTGVNGYTF
d_call: NA; clone_size: NA; v_call: TRBV9; j_call: TRBJ1-1; cdr3_nt: TGTGCCAGCAGCGTAGGCGGGACGGGGAACACTGAAGCTTTCTTT; cdr3_aa: CASSVGGTGNTEAFF
d_call: TRBD2; clone_size: NA; v_call: TRBV6-6; j_call: TRBJ2-1; cdr3_nt: TGTGCCAGCAGTTACCGGACTAGCGGGGGGAATGAGCAGTTCTTC; cdr3_aa: CASSYRTSGGNEQFF
d_call: NA; clone_size: once; v_call: TRBV27; j_call: TRBJ2-7; cdr3_nt: TGTGCCAGCAGTTTCAGGGGTTTCTCCTACGAGCAGTACTTC; cdr3_aa: CASSFRGFSYEQYF
d_call: NA; clone_size: NA; v_call: TRBV25-1; j_call: TRBJ2-5; cdr3_nt: TGTGCCAGCAGTGAGGCGGGGAAGACCCAGTACTTC; cdr3_aa: CASSEAGKTQYF
d_call: NA; clone_size: NA; v_call: TRBV4-1; j_call: TRBJ1-4; cdr3_nt: TGCGCCAGCAGCCAAGAGGACAGTCTTAATGAAAAACTGTTTTTT; cdr3_aa: CASSQEDSLNEKLFF
d_call: NA; clone_size: NA; v_call: TRBV9; j_call: TRBJ2-5; cdr3_nt: TGTGCCAGCAGCCCGAGAGGTATTTTAGCCCAAGAGACCCAGTACTTC; cdr3_aa: CASSPRGILAQETQYF
d_call: TRBD1; clone_size: NA; v_call: TRBV7-9; j_call: TRBJ1-2; cdr3_nt: TGTGCCAGCAGCCCCAGGGGGCGGCTTAGCTACACCTTC; cdr3_aa: CASSPRGRLSYTF
d_call: NA; clone_size: NA; v_call: TRBV4-1; j_call: TRBJ1-3; cdr3_nt: TGCGCCAGCAGCCAAGAAGGGAGTTCTGGAAACACCATATATTTT; cdr3_aa: CASSQEGSSGNTIYF
d_call: TRBD2; clone_size: NA; v_call: TRBV28; j_call: TRBJ2-1; cdr3_nt: TGTGCCAGCAGTTTCCCCCTCCCTCTAGCGGGGGAGTCCAATGAGCAGTTCTTC; cdr3_aa: CASSFPLPLAGESNEQFF
d_call: NA; clone_size: NA; v_call: TRBV2; j_call: TRBJ2-6; cdr3_nt: TGTGCCAGCAGTACGACACGGTCCCACTCTGGGGCCAACGTCCTGACTTTC; cdr3_aa: CASSTTRSHSGANVLTF
d_call: NA; clone_size: once; v_call: TRBV7-8; j_call: TRBJ1-1; cdr3_nt: TGTGCCAGCAGCTTAGTTTGGACAGCGATGAACACTGAAGCTTTCTTT; cdr3_aa: CASSLVWTAMNTEAFF
d_call: NA; clone_size: NA; v_call: TRBV4-1; j_call: TRBJ1-5; cdr3_nt: TGTGCCAGCAGCCTAGATTACAGGGAAGGTCAGCCCCAGCATTTT; cdr3_aa: CASSLDYREGQPQHF
d_call: TRBD1; clone_size: NA; v_call: TRBV19; j_call: TRBJ1-2; cdr3_nt: TGTGCCAGTAGCGGGACAGGGATTCGAAGAGGCTACACCTTC; cdr3_aa: CASSGTGIRRGYTF
d_call: NA; clone_size: NA; v_call: TRBV4-1; j_call: TRBJ2-2; cdr3_nt: TGCGCCAGCAGCCTGGAGTTCACCGGGGAGCTGTTTTTT; cdr3_aa: CASSLEFTGELFF
d_call: NA; clone_size: NA; v_call: TRBV7-9; j_call: TRBJ2-7; cdr3_nt: TGTGCCAGCAGCCTAGGGGCAAGGGGCGAGCAGTACTTC; cdr3_aa: CASSLGARGEQYF
d_call: NA; clone_size: NA; v_call: TRBV9; j_call: TRBJ1-1; cdr3_nt: TGTGCCAGCAGCCAGACAGTGAACACTGAAGCTTTCTTT; cdr3_aa: CASSQTVNTEAFF
d_call: NA; clone_size: NA; v_call: TRBV7-9; j_call: TRBJ2-1; cdr3_nt: TGTGCCAGCAGCTTTCGGGGAAGCGAGTACAATGAGCAGTTCTTC; cdr3_aa: CASSFRGSEYNEQFF
d_call: TRBD1; clone_size: once; v_call: TRBV29-1; j_call: TRBJ1-1; cdr3_nt: TGCAGCGTTGAGACGACAGGGGACACTGAAGCTTTCTTT; cdr3_aa: CSVETTGDTEAFF
d_call: NA; clone_size: NA; v_call: TRBV7-9; j_call: TRBJ1-2; cdr3_nt: TGTGCCAGCAGCTTAGCTATATATGGCTACACCTTC; cdr3_aa: CASSLAIYGYTF
d_call: TRBD1; clone_size: NA; v_call: TRBV4-2; j_call: TRBJ1-1; cdr3_nt: TGTGCCAGCAGCCAAGGGGTCCGGGACAGGAGTTCGCCGAACACTGAAGCTTTCTTT; cdr3_aa: CASSQGVRDRSSPNTEAFF
d_call: NA; clone_size: NA; v_call: TRBV6-1; j_call: TRBJ2-1; cdr3_nt: TGTGCCAGCAGTCGGGAGTCCAATGAGCAGTTCTTC; cdr3_aa: CASSRESNEQFF
d_call: TRBD1; clone_size: NA; v_call: TRBV7-9; j_call: TRBJ1-1; cdr3_nt: TGTGCCAGCAGCACGGGACAGGGATTGAACACTGAAGCTTTCTTT; cdr3_aa: CASSTGQGLNTEAFF
d_call: NA; clone_size: few; v_call: TRBV6-1; j_call: TRBJ2-7; cdr3_nt: TGTGCCAGCAGTCAGGAGGTAACTCCCTGGGGCGAGCAGTACTTC; cdr3_aa: CASSQEVTPWGEQYF
d_call: NA; clone_size: NA; v_call: TRBV6-5; j_call: TRBJ2-7; cdr3_nt: TGTGCCAGCAGTTACTCTGAGGGATTACCCTACGAGCAGTACTTC; cdr3_aa: CASSYSEGLPYEQYF
d_call: TRBD1; clone_size: NA; v_call: TRBV28; j_call: TRBJ1-4; cdr3_nt: TGTGCCAGCAGTTCAACAAAAACAGGGGGTAGTGAAAAACTGTTTTTT; cdr3_aa: CASSSTKTGGSEKLFF
d_call: NA; clone_size: few; v_call: TRBV7-8; j_call: TRBJ1-4; cdr3_nt: TGTGCCAGCAGCAAAGGAAGTCCCGGGAGTAGCGAAAAACTGTTTTTT; cdr3_aa: CASSKGSPGSSEKLFF
d_call: NA; clone_size: NA; v_call: TRBV5-1; j_call: TRBJ2-7; cdr3_nt: TGCGCCAGCAGCTTGTGGACAGAAACTTACGAGCAGTACTTC; cdr3_aa: CASSLWTETYEQYF
d_call: NA; clone_size: NA; v_call: TRBV6-5; j_call: TRBJ1-4; cdr3_nt: TGTGCCAGCAGTTTGGGACATCCTAGGGAAAAACTGTTTTTT; cdr3_aa: CASSLGHPREKLFF
d_call: TRBD1; clone_size: NA; v_call: TRBV7-7; j_call: TRBJ1-6; cdr3_nt: TGTGCTAGCCGCCCATCCGGGACAGGGAATTCACCCCTCCACTTT; cdr3_aa: CASRPSGTGNSPLHF
d_call: NA; clone_size: NA; v_call: TRBV20-1; j_call: TRBJ2-3; cdr3_nt: TGCAGTACACACAGGGGAGGTACGCAGTATTTT; cdr3_aa: CSTHRGGTQYF
d_call: NA; clone_size: NA; v_call: TRBV9; j_call: TRBJ1-5; cdr3_nt: TGTGCCAGCAGCGCGACAGATAAGTATCAGCCCCAGCATTTT; cdr3_aa: CASSATDKYQPQHF
d_call: NA; clone_size: few; v_call: TRBV14; j_call: TRBJ1-2; cdr3_nt: TGTGCCAGCAGCCAAGGAGGGATAGGCTACACCTTC; cdr3_aa: CASSQGGIGYTF
d_call: NA; clone_size: few; v_call: TRBV9; j_call: TRBJ1-2; cdr3_nt: TGTGCCAGCAGCGACAGGAGCTATGGCTACACCTTC; cdr3_aa: CASSDRSYGYTF
d_call: TRBD1; clone_size: NA; v_call: TRBV28; j_call: TRBJ1-5; cdr3_nt: TGTGCCAGCCTCCTTGGACAGGGGAATCAGCCCCAGCATTTT; cdr3_aa: CASLLGQGNQPQHF
d_call: NA; clone_size: NA; v_call: TRBV7-2; j_call: TRBJ2-7; cdr3_nt: TGTGCCAGCAGGGAAGAGGGAGCCTCCTACGAGCAGTACTTC; cdr3_aa: CASREEGASYEQYF
d_call: NA; clone_size: few; v_call: TRBV5-8; j_call: TRBJ1-1; cdr3_nt: TGTGCCAGCACCCGGGAACTAAACACTGAAGCTTTCTTT; cdr3_aa: CASTRELNTEAFF
d_call: NA; clone_size: NA; v_call: TRBV4-3; j_call: TRBJ1-2; cdr3_nt: TGCGCCAGCAGCCAATCGCGACAGGTTGCTGGCTACACCTTC; cdr3_aa: CASSQSRQVAGYTF
d_call: TRBD1; clone_size: NA; v_call: TRBV6-6; j_call: TRBJ2-3; cdr3_nt: TGTGCCAGCAGTCCACTACCGGGACAGAACACAGATACGCAGTATTTT; cdr3_aa: CASSPLPGQNTDTQYF
d_call: TRBD1; clone_size: few; v_call: TRBV2; j_call: TRBJ1-1; cdr3_nt: TGTGCCAGCAGAACCGGGACAGGGAAAACTGAAGCTTTCTTT; cdr3_aa: CASRTGTGKTEAFF
d_call: NA; clone_size: NA; v_call: TRBV6-6; j_call: TRBJ2-7; cdr3_nt: TGTGCCAGCAGTTACTCTCGGGTGTCCTACGAGCAGTACTTC; cdr3_aa: CASSYSRVSYEQYF
d_call: NA; clone_size: NA; v_call: TRBV19; j_call: TRBJ1-5; cdr3_nt: TGTGCCAGTAGACCAGGGATAGGACAGCCCCAGCATTTT; cdr3_aa: CASRPGIGQPQHF
d_call: TRBD2; clone_size: NA; v_call: TRBV10-3; j_call: TRBJ2-1; cdr3_nt: TGTGCCATCAGTGAGTCGATTGGGACTAGCGGGGGCAATGAGCAGTTCTTC; cdr3_aa: CAISESIGTSGGNEQFF
d_call: TRBD1; clone_size: NA; v_call: TRBV7-9; j_call: TRBJ1-2; cdr3_nt: TGTGCCAGCAGCCCCTGGACAGGGAACTATGGCTACACCTTC; cdr3_aa: CASSPWTGNYGYTF